The 20 T cell receptor beta chains given below trace back to one sample, sequenced in a study of shared clonotypes between healthy human individuals. Sequenced by immunoSEQ multiplex PCR; TCRdb stores in-frame clones only, minus some. The sample has about 680,000 clones; around 67% are singletons. The sample consisted of memory CD4+ T cells sorted from blood. As to subset: CD45RA-negative fraction. The receptors shown here come from a woman aged 25 to 39 in good health.

The CDR3 loop reads CASSLMLAGVGDTQYF. The CDR3 DNA follows: TGTGCCAGCAGCTTAATGTTAGCGGGAGTGGGAGATACGCAGTATTTT. The genes are TRBV13 and TRBJ2-3, with 9 bases matching TRBD2. The CDR3 has 16 residues. V shed 2 bases and J 5 bases; nucleotides not matched to a gene: 8. CDR1 and CDR2 (germline): PRHDT, FYEKMQ (reference sequence).

The chain has TRBV29-1 and TRBJ2-2, with D hard to call. Trimming removed 4 bases from V and 10 bases from J, with 13 bases in between. CDR3 length: 12 residues. CDR1 SQVTM and CDR2 ANQGSEA come from the germline V gene. CDR3 coding DNA: TGCAGCGTTGGTATTACCGGGTCGGAGCTGTTTTTT. It is translated as CSVGITGSELFF.

The V gene is TRBV6-5, the J gene TRBJ2-1, with TRBD2 as a possible D gene (6 bases). The CDR3 contains 12 residues. Trimming pared 5 bases from V and 10 bases from J, leaving 12 bases between. Germline CDR1 is MNHEY and CDR2 is SVGAGI. CDR3 coding DNA: TGTGCCAGCAGTAGGAGGGTAGAAGAGCAGTTCTTC. This encodes CASSRRVEEQFF.

Comments on this clone: Other DNA sequences in the same sample also yield this CDR3. The rearrangement joins TRBV11-2 to TRBJ2-7, with 8 nucleotides matching TRBD1. The germline V gene encodes CDR1 SGHAT and CDR2 FQNNGV. The CDR3 consists of 13 residues. V trimming: 3 bases; J trimming: 4 bases; junction bases outside the gene matches: 2. CDR3 in amino acids: CASSFGQGYEQYF. The CDR3 DNA reads as TGTGCCAGCAGCTTCGGACAGGGTTACGAGCAGTACTTC.

There are a few counts of this clone. The V gene is TRBV27, the J gene TRBJ2-7, with 9 positions matching TRBD2. Germline V gene data show CDR1 as MNHEY and CDR2 as SMNVEV (reference sequence). The CDR3 runs to 15 residues. With 3 bases clipped from V and 4 bases from J, the junction kept 7 bases outside the gene matches. In DNA form, the CDR3 reads TGTGCCAGCAGTTTCGTGCGGGAGGGAAATTACGAGCAGTACTTC. Translated, it gives CASSFVREGNYEQYF.

In this sample, this clone turned up once. V is TRBV7-6 and J is TRBJ1-1; no reliable D call. The CDR3 runs 12 residues. The ends were cut back, 5 bases at V and 7 bases at J, with 11 bases in the middle. Looked up from germline, CDR1 is SGHVS and CDR2 is FNYEAQ. This chain's CDR3 is CASSPPGVEAFF. In DNA form, the CDR3 reads TGTGCCAGCAGCCCCCCGGGAGTTGAAGCTTTCTTT.

This clone appeared a single time. Other DNA sequences in this sample translate to the same CDR3. The V gene is TRBV5-4, the J gene TRBJ2-1; a weak D match, TRBD2 (6 bases). The V and J ends lost 4 bases and 0 bases respectively, with 11 bases between them. The germline V gene has CDR1 SGHNT and CDR2 YYREEE (reference sequence). There are 15 residues in the CDR3. This CDR3 is CASSLGTSSYNEQFF. CDR3 sequence (DNA): TGTGCCAGCAGCCTCGGGACTTCCTCCTACAATGAGCAGTTCTTC.

The chain employs TRBV5-6 and TRBJ2-7; D might be TRBD2 (6 bases). V shed 1 base and J shed 5 bases, with 16 bases lying between them. The germline V gene has CDR1 SGHDT and CDR2 YYEEEE. CDR3 length: 15 residues. The CDR3 nucleotides are TGTGCCAGCAGCTTGTACTCGGGGGACGTCCACGAGCAGTACTTC. Protein product: CASSLYSGDVHEQYF.

The chain couples TRBV10-3 to TRBJ2-7; 12 bases align to TRBD2. The CDR3 covers 15 residues. V dropped 4 bases and J dropped 3; count of bases not matched to a gene: 4. CDR1 is ENHRY, CDR2 SYGVKD, per germline. Written as DNA, the CDR3 is TGTGCCATCAGTGGACTAGCGGGAGAAATCTACGAGCAGTACTTC. It specifies CAISGLAGEIYEQYF.

V usage is TRBV4-1 and J usage is TRBJ2-3; no clear D gene. Germline lookup yields CDR1 MGHRA and CDR2 YSYEKL. The CDR3 contains 12 residues. Trimming removed 3 bases from V and 6 bases from J, with 7 bases in between. The CDR3 DNA sequence: TGCGCCAGCAGCCAGCCGGTGGATACGCAGTATTTT. The encoded protein is CASSQPVDTQYF.

DNA for the CDR3: TGTGCCAGTAGCCGGACCGGGACTGGCTACTACGAGCAGTACTTC. Translation: CASSRTGTGYYEQYF. The chain employs TRBV19 and TRBJ2-7; a possible D gene is TRBD2 (6 bases). V was clipped by 6 bases and J by 3 bases, with 18 bases between them. The CDR3 runs 15 residues. Germline V gives CDR1 LNHDA, CDR2 SQIVND (reference sequence).

This clone was counted a single time. This clone may be a read error of a much larger clone one base away. Within the sample, other DNA sequences also encode this same CDR3. The chain has TRBV27 and TRBJ2-6; no firm D call. Germline values: CDR1 MNHEY, CDR2 SMNVEV (reference sequence). The CDR3 sequence is 13 residues long. V was trimmed by 6 bases and J by 0 bases, leaving 3 bases between them. The CDR3 sequence: CASRGSGANVLTF. In nucleotides, the CDR3 is TGTGCCAGCAGAGGCTCTGGGGCCAACGTCCTGACTTTC.

This clone came up a few times. The sample carries other DNA sequences with the same CDR3. The genes are TRBV7-2 and TRBJ2-7, with 7 bases matching TRBD1. The CDR3 is made up of 14 amino acids. Germline V gene data show CDR1 as SGHTA and CDR2 as FQGNSA. V was pared by 5 bases and J by 3 bases, with 7 bases of the junction left unmatched. The CDR3 DNA follows: TGTGCCAGCAGCCCCCAGAGGGACAGCTACGAGCAGTACTTC. Translated: CASSPQRDSYEQYF.

V is TRBV7-2 and J is TRBJ2-7; tentatively, D is TRBD1 (5 bases). V lost 1 base and J 4 bases, leaving 11 bases between the germline ends. The CDR3 is made up of 14 amino acids. Germline lookup yields CDR1 SGHTA and CDR2 FQGNSA. CDR3 loop: CASSLVGVQYEQYF. In DNA, the CDR3 is TGTGCCAGCAGCTTAGTAGGGGTCCAATACGAGCAGTACTTC.

This clone was found many times. V and J are TRBV2 and TRBJ2-5, with D unresolved. The CDR3 contains 12 residues. Looked up from germline, CDR1 is SNHLY and CDR2 is FYNNEI. The V end lost 7 bases, the J end lost 5 bases, and 11 bases lay between the germline ends. The CDR3 bases are TGTGCCAGCACTGCACTGAGGGAGACCCAGTACTTC. It yields the protein CASTALRETQYF.

This clone was seen a few times. The chain joins TRBV29-1 to TRBJ2-1, with 7 bases aligning to TRBD2. From germline, CDR1 is SQVTM and CDR2 ANQGSEA. The V and J ends lost 7 bases and 5 bases, in that order; junction bases with no gene match: 2. The CDR3 contains 11 residues. DNA for the CDR3: TGCAGCGGCGGGGGTCACAATGAGCAGTTCTTC. Its protein product is CSGGGHNEQFF.

As DNA, the CDR3 is TGTGCCAGCAGTGAATATCTGGAAAGGGGCACTGAAGCTTTCTTT. It encodes CASSEYLERGTEAFF. The chain links TRBV2 to TRBJ1-1, with D maybe TRBD1 (5 bases). The CDR3 is 15 amino acids. Per germline, CDR1 SNHLY and CDR2 FYNNEI. V was shortened by 2 bases and J by 4 bases, with 14 bases between the two germline ends. The full variable domain, its missing parts supplied by reference TRBV2 and TRBJ1-1, is EPEVTQTPSHQVTQMGQEVILRCVPISNHLYFYWYRQILGQKVEFLVSFYNNEISEKSEIFDDQFSVERPDGSNFTLKIRSTKLEDSAMYFCASSEYLERGTEAFFGQGTRLTVV.

V gene TRBV7-2 combines with J gene TRBJ1-4; 7 nucleotides line up with TRBD1. Per the germline V gene, CDR1 is SGHTA and CDR2 is FQGNSA. The CDR3 runs 14 residues. V was clipped by 5 bases and J by 4 bases; unmatched bases: 4. The CDR3 DNA reads TGTGCCAGCAGCGAGACAGGGATTAATGAAAAACTGTTTTTT. It is translated as CASSETGINEKLFF.

The chain recombines TRBV5-1 with TRBJ2-1; perhaps D is TRBD1 or TRBD2 (5 bases each). The CDR3 totals 14 residues. The germline V gene has CDR1 SGHRS and CDR2 YFSETQ. Trimming shortened V by 4 bases and J by 9 bases, and 17 bases separated the two germline ends. Written as DNA, the CDR3 is TGCGCCAGCAGCGGAGGACACTCGGGCGGTGAGCAGTTCTTC. It encodes CASSGGHSGGEQFF. Full variable domain (outside the CDR3, taken from reference TRBV5-1 and TRBJ2-1): KAGVTQTPRYLIKTRGQQVTLSCSPISGHRSVSWYQQTPGQGLQFLFEYFSETQRNKGNFPGRFSGRQFSNSRSEMNVSTLELGDSALYLCASSGGHSGGEQFFGPGTRLTVL.

Regarding this clone: A much bigger clone sits one base away, suggesting this may be a read error. The rearrangement links TRBV11-1 to TRBJ2-7; 7 bases line up with TRBD2. CDR1 SGHAT and CDR2 FQDESV come from the germline V gene (reference sequence). This CDR3 is 14 amino acids long. V trimming: 5 bases; J trimming: 1 base; junction bases outside the gene matches: 5. The CDR3 protein is CASSQQRDSYEQYF. Written as DNA, the CDR3 is TGTGCCAGCAGCCAACAGCGGGATTCCTACGAGCAGTACTTC. The full variable domain, in which reference TRBV11-1 and TRBJ2-7 provide the parts outside the CDR3, is EAEVAQSPRYKITEKSQAVAFWCDPISGHATLYWYRQILGQGPELLVQFQDESVVDDSQLPKDRFSAERLKGVDSTLKIQPAELGDSAMYLCASSQQRDSYEQYFGPGTRLTVT.